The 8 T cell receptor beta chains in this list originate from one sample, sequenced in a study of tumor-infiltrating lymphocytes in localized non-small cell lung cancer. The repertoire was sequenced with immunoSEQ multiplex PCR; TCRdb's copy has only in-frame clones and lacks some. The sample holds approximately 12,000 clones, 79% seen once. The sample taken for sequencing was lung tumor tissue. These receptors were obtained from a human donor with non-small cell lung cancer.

CDR3: CASSMWGPEQFF. In nucleotides, the CDR3 is TGTGCCAGTAGTATGTGGGGCCCTGAGCAGTTCTTC. The chain employs TRBV19 and TRBJ2-1; TRBD1 might be the D (5 bases). Trimming pared 3 bases from V and 9 bases from J, leaving 9 bases between. Germline values: CDR1 LNHDA, CDR2 SQIVND (reference sequence). This CDR3 has 12 amino acids.

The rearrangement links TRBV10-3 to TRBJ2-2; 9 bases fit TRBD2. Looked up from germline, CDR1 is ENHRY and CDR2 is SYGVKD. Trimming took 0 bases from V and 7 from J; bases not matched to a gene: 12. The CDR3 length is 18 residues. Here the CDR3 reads CAISESAPGLAVSGELFF. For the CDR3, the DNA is TGTGCCATCAGTGAGTCGGCCCCGGGACTAGCAGTAAGCGGGGAGCTGTTTTTT.

The CDR3 reads CASSVTGTVSSGDYGYTF. The CDR3 DNA is TGTGCCAGCAGCGTAACCGGGACAGTCTCCTCCGGGGACTATGGCTACACCTTC. This sequence joins TRBV9 and TRBJ1-2, with TRBD1 identical over 7 bases. V gave up 1 base and J gave up 3 bases; unmatched junction bases: 15. The CDR3 runs 18 residues. Germline CDR1 is SGDLS and CDR2 is YYNGEE.

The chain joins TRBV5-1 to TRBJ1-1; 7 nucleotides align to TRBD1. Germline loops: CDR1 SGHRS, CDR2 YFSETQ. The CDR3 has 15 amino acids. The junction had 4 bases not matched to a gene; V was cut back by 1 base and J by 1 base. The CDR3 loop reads CASSLQTGTNTEAFF. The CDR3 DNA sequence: TGCGCCAGCAGCTTGCAGACAGGGACGAACACTGAAGCTTTCTTT.

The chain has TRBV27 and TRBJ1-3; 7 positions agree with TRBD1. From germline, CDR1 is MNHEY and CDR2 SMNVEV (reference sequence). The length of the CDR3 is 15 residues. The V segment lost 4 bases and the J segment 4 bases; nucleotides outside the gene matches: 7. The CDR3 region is CASSSLQGLGNTIYF. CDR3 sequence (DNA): TGTGCCAGCAGTTCACTACAGGGGCTAGGAAACACCATATATTTT.

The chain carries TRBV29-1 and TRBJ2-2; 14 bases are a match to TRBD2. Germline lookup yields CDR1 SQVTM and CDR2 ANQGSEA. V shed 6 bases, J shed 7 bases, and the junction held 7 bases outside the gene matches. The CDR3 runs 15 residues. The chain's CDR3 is CSVQLGTSGGGELFF. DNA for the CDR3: TGCAGCGTCCAACTCGGGACTAGCGGGGGCGGGGAGCTGTTTTTT.

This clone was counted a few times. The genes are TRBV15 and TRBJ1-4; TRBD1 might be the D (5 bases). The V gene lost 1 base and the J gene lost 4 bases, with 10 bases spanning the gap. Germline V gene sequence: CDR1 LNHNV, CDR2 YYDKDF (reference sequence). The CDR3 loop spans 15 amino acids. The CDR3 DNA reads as TGTGCCACCAGCAGAGGGGGCGGCAATAATGAAAAACTGTTTTTT. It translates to CATSRGGGNNEKLFF.

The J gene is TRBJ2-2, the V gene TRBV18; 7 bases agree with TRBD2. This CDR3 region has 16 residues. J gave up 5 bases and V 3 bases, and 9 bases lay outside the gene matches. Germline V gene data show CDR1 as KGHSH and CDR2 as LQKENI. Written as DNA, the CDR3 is TGTGCCAGCTCACCCACCTCCTCGGGGGGTACCGGGGAGCTGTTTTTT. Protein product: CASSPTSSGGTGELFF.